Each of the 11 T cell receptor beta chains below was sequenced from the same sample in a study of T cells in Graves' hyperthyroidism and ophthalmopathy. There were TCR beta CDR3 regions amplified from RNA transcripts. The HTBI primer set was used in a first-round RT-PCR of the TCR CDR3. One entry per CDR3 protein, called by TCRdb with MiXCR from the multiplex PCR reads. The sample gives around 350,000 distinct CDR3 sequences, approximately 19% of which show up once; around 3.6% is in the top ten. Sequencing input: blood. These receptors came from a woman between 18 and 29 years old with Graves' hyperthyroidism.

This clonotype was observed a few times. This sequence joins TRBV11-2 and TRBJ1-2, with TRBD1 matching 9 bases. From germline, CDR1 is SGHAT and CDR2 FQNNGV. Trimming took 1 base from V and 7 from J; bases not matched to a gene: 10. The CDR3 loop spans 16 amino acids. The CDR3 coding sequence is TGTGCCAGCAGCTTAGTAGGGACAGGGAAGAGAGGTGGCTACACCTTC. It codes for CASSLVGTGKRGGYTF.

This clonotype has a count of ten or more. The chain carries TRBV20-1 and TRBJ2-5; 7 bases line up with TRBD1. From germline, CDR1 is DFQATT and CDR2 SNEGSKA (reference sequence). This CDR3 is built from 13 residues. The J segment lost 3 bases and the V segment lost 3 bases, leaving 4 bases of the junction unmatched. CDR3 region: CSASEGGEETQYF. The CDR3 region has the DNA TGCAGTGCTAGCGAAGGGGGCGAAGAGACCCAGTACTTC.

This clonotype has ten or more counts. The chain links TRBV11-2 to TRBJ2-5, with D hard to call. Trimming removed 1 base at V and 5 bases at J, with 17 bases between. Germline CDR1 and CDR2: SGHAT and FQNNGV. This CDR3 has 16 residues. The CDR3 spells CASSLVRWWGWETQYF. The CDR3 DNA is TGTGCCAGCAGCTTAGTAAGATGGTGGGGATGGGAGACCCAGTACTTC.

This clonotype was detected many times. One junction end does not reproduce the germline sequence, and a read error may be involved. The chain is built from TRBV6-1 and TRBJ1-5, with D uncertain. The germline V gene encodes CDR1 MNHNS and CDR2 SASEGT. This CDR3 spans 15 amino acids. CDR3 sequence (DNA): TGTGCCAGCAGTCAAGCTTGGTCAAAGGGTCAGCCCCAGCATTTT. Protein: CASSQAWSKGQPQHF.

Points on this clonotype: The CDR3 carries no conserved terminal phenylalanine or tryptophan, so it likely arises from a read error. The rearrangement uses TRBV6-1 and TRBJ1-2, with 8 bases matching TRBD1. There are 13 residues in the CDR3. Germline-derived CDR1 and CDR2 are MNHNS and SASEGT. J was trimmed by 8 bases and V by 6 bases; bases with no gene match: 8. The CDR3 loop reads CASRADRGRGYTG. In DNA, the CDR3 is TGTGCCAGCAGAGCTGACAGGGGAAGGGGCTACACCGGC.

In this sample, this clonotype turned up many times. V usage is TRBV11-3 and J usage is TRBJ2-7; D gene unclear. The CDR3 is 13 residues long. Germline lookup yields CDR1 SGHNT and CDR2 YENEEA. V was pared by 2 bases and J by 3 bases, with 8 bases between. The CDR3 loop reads CASSLTSDYEQYF. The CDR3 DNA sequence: TGTGCCAGCAGCTTAACATCAGACTACGAGCAGTACTTC.

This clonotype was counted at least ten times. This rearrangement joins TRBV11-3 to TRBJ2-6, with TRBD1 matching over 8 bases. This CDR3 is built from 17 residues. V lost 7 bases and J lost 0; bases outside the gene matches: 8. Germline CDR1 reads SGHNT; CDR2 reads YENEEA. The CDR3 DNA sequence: TGTGCCAGCACCTCGACAGGGGAAACCTCTGGGGCCAACGTCCTGACTTTC. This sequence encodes CASTSTGETSGANVLTF.

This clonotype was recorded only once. The CDR3, as DNA: TGCAGTGCTAGGCGCCCCCCGGACAGGGCGACTGGAAACTATGGCTACACCTTC. Translating gives CSARRPPDRATGNYGYTF. The V and J genes are TRBV20-1 and TRBJ1-2, with 8 nucleotides matching TRBD1. CDR1 is DFQATT and CDR2 is SNEGSKA in the germline V gene (reference sequence). This CDR3 region has 18 residues. V was pared by 3 bases and J by 2 bases, with 17 bases of the junction left unmatched.

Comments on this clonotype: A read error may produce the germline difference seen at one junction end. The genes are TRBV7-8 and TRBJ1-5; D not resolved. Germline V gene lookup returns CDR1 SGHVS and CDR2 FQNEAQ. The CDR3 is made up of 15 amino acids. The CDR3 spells CASSLGLYSDQPQHF. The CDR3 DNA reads TGTGCCAGCAGCTTGGGCCTGTATAGCGATCAGCCCCAGCATTTT.

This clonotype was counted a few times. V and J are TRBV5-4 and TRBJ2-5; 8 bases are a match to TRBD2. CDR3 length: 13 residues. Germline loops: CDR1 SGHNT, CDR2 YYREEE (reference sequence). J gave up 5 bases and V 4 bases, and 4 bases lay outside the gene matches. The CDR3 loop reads CASSLQRGETQYF. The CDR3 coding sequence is TGTGCCAGCAGCCTCCAGCGGGGGGAGACCCAGTACTTC.

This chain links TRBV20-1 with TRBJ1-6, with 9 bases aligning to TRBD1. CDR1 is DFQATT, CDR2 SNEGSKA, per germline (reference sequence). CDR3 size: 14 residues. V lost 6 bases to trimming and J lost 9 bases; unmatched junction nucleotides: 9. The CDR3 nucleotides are TGCAGTGCGAGTGCTGGGACAGGGCTTTCACCCCTCCACTTT. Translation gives CSASAGTGLSPLHF.